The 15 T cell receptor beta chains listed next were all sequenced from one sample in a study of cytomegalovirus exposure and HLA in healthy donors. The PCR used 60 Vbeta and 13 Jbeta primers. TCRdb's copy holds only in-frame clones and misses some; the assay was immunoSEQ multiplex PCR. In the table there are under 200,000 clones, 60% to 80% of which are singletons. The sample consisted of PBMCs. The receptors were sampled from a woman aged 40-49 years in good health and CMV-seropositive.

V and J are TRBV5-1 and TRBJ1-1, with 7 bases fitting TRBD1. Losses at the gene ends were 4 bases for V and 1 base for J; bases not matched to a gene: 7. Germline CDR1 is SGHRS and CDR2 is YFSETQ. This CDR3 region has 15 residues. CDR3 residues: CASSPSGTANTEAFF. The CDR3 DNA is TGCGCCAGCAGCCCGTCCGGGACAGCGAACACTGAAGCTTTCTTT.

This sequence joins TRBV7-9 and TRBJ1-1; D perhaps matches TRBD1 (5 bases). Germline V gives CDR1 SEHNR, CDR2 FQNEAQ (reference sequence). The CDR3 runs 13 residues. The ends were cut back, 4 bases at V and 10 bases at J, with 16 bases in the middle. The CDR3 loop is CASSSQGKVGAFF. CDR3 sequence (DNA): TGTGCCAGCAGCTCTCAGGGAAAGGTTGGAGCTTTCTTT. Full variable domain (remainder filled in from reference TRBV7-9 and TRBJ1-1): DTGVSQNPRHKITKRGQNVTFRCDPISEHNRLYWYRQTLGQGPEFLTYFQNEAQLEKSRLLSDRFSAERPKGSFSTLEIQRTEQGDSAMYLCASSSQGKVGAFFGQGTRLTVV.

In DNA form, the CDR3 reads TGTGCCAGCAGTGAAGCTTTTACACAGGGGCATGGTGGCTACACCTTC. It specifies CASSEAFTQGHGGYTF. The rearrangement links TRBV6-1 to TRBJ1-2, with 7 nucleotides matching TRBD1. Germline assignment: CDR1 MNHNS and CDR2 SASEGT. Trimming took 0 bases from V and 7 from J; bases not matched to a gene: 11. The length of the CDR3 is 16 residues.

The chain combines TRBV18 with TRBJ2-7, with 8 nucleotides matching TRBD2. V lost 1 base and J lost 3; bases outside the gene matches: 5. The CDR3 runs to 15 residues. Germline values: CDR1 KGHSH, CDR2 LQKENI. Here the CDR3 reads CASSPRGAGGYEQYF. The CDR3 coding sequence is TGTGCCAGCTCACCACGAGGCGCGGGGGGCTACGAGCAGTACTTC.

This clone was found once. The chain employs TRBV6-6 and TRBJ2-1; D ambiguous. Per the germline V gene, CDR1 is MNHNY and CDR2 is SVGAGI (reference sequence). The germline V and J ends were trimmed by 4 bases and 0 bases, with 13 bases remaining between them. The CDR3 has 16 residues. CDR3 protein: CASSSSTESSYNEQFF. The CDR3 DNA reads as TGTGCCAGCAGTTCCTCTACAGAGAGCTCCTACAATGAGCAGTTCTTC.

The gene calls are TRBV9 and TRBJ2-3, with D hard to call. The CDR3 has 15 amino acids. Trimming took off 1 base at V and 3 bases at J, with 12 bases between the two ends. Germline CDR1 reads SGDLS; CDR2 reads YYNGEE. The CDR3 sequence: CASSVLGLVTDTQYF. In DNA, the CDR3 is TGTGCCAGCAGCGTACTCGGGTTAGTAACAGATACGCAGTATTTT.

CDR3 amino acids: CASSLHMGQGYGYTF. CDR3 DNA sequence: TGTGCCAGCAGCCTACACATGGGACAGGGGTATGGCTACACCTTC. V is TRBV2 and J is TRBJ1-2; TRBD1 matches 10 bases. There are 15 residues in the CDR3. The germline V gene encodes CDR1 SNHLY and CDR2 FYNNEI. J gave up 5 bases and V 6 bases, and 9 bases lay outside the gene matches.

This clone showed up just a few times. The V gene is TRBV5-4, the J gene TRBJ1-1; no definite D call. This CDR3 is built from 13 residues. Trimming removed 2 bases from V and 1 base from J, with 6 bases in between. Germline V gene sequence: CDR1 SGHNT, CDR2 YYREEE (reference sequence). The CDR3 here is CASSFAGNTEAFF. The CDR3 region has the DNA TGTGCCAGCAGCTTTGCGGGGAACACTGAAGCTTTCTTT.

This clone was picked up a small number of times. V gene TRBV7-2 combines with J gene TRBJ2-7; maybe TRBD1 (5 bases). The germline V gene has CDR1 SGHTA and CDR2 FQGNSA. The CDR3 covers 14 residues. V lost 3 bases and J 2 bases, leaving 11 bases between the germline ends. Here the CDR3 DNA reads TGTGCCAGCAGCTTGGCAGGGTCAACCTACGAGCAGTACTTC. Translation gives CASSLAGSTYEQYF.

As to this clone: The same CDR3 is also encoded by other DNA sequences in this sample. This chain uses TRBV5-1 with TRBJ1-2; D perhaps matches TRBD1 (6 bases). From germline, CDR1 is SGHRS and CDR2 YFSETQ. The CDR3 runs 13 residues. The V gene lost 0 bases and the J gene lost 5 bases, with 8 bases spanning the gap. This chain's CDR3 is CASSLGGGYGYTF. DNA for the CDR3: TGCGCCAGCAGCTTGGGAGGGGGATATGGCTACACCTTC. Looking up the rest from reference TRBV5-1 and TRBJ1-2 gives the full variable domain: KAGVTQTPRYLIKTRGQQVTLSCSPISGHRSVSWYQQTPGQGLQFLFEYFSETQRNKGNFPGRFSGRQFSNSRSEMNVSTLELGDSALYLCASSLGGGYGYTFGSGTRLTVV.

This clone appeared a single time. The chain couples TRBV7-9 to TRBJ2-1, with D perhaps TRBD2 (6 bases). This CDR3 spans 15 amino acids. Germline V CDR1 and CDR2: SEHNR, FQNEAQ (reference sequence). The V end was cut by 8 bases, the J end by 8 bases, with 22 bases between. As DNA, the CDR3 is TGTGCCAGCTCTGTGGGGGTGGACGGGAGCGATGAGCAGTTCTTC. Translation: CASSVGVDGSDEQFF.

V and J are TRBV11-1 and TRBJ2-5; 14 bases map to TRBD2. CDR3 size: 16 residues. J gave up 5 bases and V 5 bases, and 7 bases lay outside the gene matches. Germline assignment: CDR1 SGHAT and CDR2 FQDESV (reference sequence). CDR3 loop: CASSGGLAGVRETQYF. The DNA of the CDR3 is TGTGCCAGCAGCGGGGGACTAGCGGGAGTAAGGGAGACCCAGTACTTC.

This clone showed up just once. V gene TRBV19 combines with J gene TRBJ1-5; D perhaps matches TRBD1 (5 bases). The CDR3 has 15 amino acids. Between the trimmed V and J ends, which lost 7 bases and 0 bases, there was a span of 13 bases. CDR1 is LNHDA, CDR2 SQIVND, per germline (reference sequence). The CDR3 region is CASTVTAYSNQPQHF. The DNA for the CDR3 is TGTGCCAGTACCGTGACAGCATATAGCAATCAGCCCCAGCATTTT.

Written as DNA, the CDR3 is TGTGCCAGCAGTTTGTCACAGGGGAGGAGGGGCACTGAAGCTTTCTTT. It translates to CASSLSQGRRGTEAFF. The chain has TRBV28 and TRBJ1-1; TRBD1 matches at 7 bases. CDR1 and CDR2 (germline): MDHEN, SYDVKM. This CDR3 region has 16 residues. V dropped 3 bases and J dropped 4; count of bases not matched to a gene: 11.

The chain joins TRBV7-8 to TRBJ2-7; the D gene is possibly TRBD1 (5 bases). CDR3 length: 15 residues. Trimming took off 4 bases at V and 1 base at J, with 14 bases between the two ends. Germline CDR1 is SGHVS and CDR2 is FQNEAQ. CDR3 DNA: TGTGCCAGCAGCTCTCGCCCAGGGTGGTCCTACGAGCAGTACTTC. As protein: CASSSRPGWSYEQYF.